This T cell receptor beta chain was sequenced in a study of T-cell reconstitution after alpha-beta-depleted transplantation in children. V gave up 10 bases and J gave up 0 bases, with 19 bases separating them. Germline V CDR1 and CDR2: SGHRS, YFSETQ. CDR3 length: 16 amino acids. Unique molecular identifiers were used in preparing the TCRbeta library. TCRdb reprocessed the PCR reads via MiXCR and lists one record per CDR3 protein. The data show 98,000 or so distinct CDR3 sequences, around 6.4% seen once. This clonotype was seen ten or more times. The antigen is not known. Findings and caveats of the study: T-cell counts and diversity at one year post-transplant came mainly from newly produced T cells. Reportedly, alpha-beta T cells present about two months post-transplant originated from several hundred expanded clones of graft origin.

This receptor was taken from a male patient between 2 and 10 years old who had a stem cell transplant for acute lymphoblastic leukemia, so the T cells may come from the graft donor. The chain has TRBV5-1 and TRBJ2-2; either TRBD1 or TRBD2 may fit D (5 bases each). Sequences were derived from PBMCs, mostly from graft donor cells, sampled 360 days after TCRalphabeta/CD19-depleted stem cell transplant. CDR3 in amino acids: CAHKPRGPANTGELFF. The CDR3 coding sequence is TGCGCCCACAAACCCCGGGGCCCCGCGAACACCGGGGAGCTGTTTTTT.